This TCR beta chain stems from a study of T cell responses to AZD1222 COVID-19 vaccine. Study-level points and caveats: A reported finding is that nearly half of spike-specific TCRs target unmutated variant regions. Females outnumbered males among donors, who were mostly white British; clonal diversity was possibly underestimated.

About this clone: The antigen is not known.

This table comes from immunoSEQ multiplex PCR, and its TCRdb copy is limited to in-frame clones, with some not included. Of approximately 70,000 clones in the sample, roughly 82% were seen once. The V and J ends lost 3 bases and 5 bases, in that order; junction bases with no gene match: 3. The germline gives CDR1 SGHNT, CDR2 YENEEA. This CDR3 is 15 amino acids long. The TCR was taken from an adult in good health. The specimen was peripheral blood, collected on day 0 of AZD1222 vaccination. The chain links TRBV11-3 to TRBJ2-5; 13 nucleotides line up with TRBD2. CDR3 in amino acids: CASSFLTSGGETQYF. The CDR3, as DNA: TGTGCCAGCAGCTTCTTGACTAGCGGGGGGGAGACCCAGTACTTC.